Listed below are T cell receptor beta chains from one sample, sequenced in a study of cytomegalovirus exposure and HLA in healthy donors. This table comes from immunoSEQ multiplex PCR, and its TCRdb copy is limited to in-frame clones, with some not included. The sample contains 150,000 to 200,000 clones, 65% to 70% of which appear only once. Specimen: PBMCs. The receptors originated from a man in his thirties or forties in good health and CMV-seropositive. CDR3s include the opening cysteine and the closing phenylalanine or tryptophan. A D gene is named only where the DNA matches it firmly. Clone size, where shown, is once, few, many, or a class for clones that have expanded.

d_gene: .; j_gene: TRBJ1-1; abundance: few; v_gene: TRBV15; CDR3aa: CAAGELTGTEAFF; CDR3nt: TGTGCCGCCGGGGAGTTGACAGGCACTGAAGCTTTCTTT
d_gene: TRBD2; j_gene: TRBJ2-2; abundance: .; v_gene: TRBV5-8; CDR3aa: CASSLGLAWAGELFF; CDR3nt: TGTGCCAGCAGCTTAGGACTAGCTTGGGCCGGGGAGCTGTTTTTT
d_gene: TRBD2; j_gene: TRBJ2-7; abundance: .; v_gene: TRBV19; CDR3aa: CASSIATSGRGEQYF; CDR3nt: TGTGCCAGTAGTATAGCAACGAGCGGGAGAGGAGAGCAGTACTTC
d_gene: TRBD1; j_gene: TRBJ2-6; abundance: few; v_gene: TRBV10-3; CDR3aa: CAIKGQSVSGANVLTF; CDR3nt: TGTGCCATAAAGGGACAGAGCGTCTCTGGGGCCAACGTCCTGACTTTC
d_gene: TRBD1; j_gene: TRBJ1-1; abundance: .; v_gene: TRBV4-1; CDR3aa: CASSQPWTGSTEAFF; CDR3nt: TGCGCCAGCAGCCAACCCTGGACAGGGAGCACTGAAGCTTTCTTT
d_gene: TRBD2; j_gene: TRBJ2-1; abundance: few; v_gene: TRBV4-1; CDR3aa: CATSTPGLELFF; CDR3nt: TGCGCCACCTCAACCCCGGGACTAGAACTATTCTTC
d_gene: .; j_gene: TRBJ1-5; abundance: .; v_gene: TRBV21-1; CDR3aa: CASSPPGREYSNQPQHF; CDR3nt: TGTGCCAGCAGCCCTCCAGGGCGGGAATATAGCAATCAGCCCCAGCATTTT
d_gene: .; j_gene: TRBJ1-5; abundance: .; v_gene: TRBV5-1; CDR3aa: CASSLEGTGNQPQHF; CDR3nt: TGCGCCAGCAGCTTGGAAGGGACTGGCAATCAGCCCCAGCATTTT
d_gene: .; j_gene: TRBJ2-7; abundance: .; v_gene: TRBV30; CDR3aa: CAWGQSSYEQYF; CDR3nt: TGTGCCTGGGGACAGAGCTCCTACGAGCAGTACTTC
d_gene: .; j_gene: TRBJ1-1; abundance: .; v_gene: TRBV7-6; CDR3aa: CASSLDRVNTEAFF; CDR3nt: TGTGCCAGCAGCTTAGACAGGGTCAACACTGAAGCTTTCTTT
d_gene: .; j_gene: TRBJ1-3; abundance: .; v_gene: TRBV19; CDR3aa: CASSKYQSSGGNTIYF; CDR3nt: TGTGCCAGTAGTAAATACCAGAGCTCAGGCGGAAACACCATATATTTT
d_gene: .; j_gene: TRBJ2-1; abundance: .; v_gene: TRBV28; CDR3aa: CASSYTGSWFEQFF; CDR3nt: TGTGCCAGCAGTTACACGGGATCATGGTTTGAGCAGTTCTTC
d_gene: TRBD1; j_gene: TRBJ2-2; abundance: .; v_gene: TRBV19; CDR3aa: CASKGGGIDTGELFF; CDR3nt: TGTGCCAGTAAAGGGGGCGGAATCGACACCGGGGAGCTGTTTTTT
d_gene: TRBD1; j_gene: TRBJ1-1; abundance: .; v_gene: TRBV19; CDR3aa: CASSIPISGGTEAFF; CDR3nt: TGTGCCAGTAGTATCCCCATCTCAGGGGGCACTGAAGCTTTCTTT
d_gene: .; j_gene: TRBJ2-3; abundance: .; v_gene: TRBV7-9; CDR3aa: CASSLQELSLSDTQYF; CDR3nt: TGTGCCAGCAGCTTACAGGAACTCTCGCTTTCAGATACGCAGTATTTT
d_gene: TRBD2; j_gene: TRBJ2-5; abundance: .; v_gene: TRBV2; CDR3aa: CASSEWVAGGYQETQYF; CDR3nt: TGTGCCAGCAGTGAATGGGTAGCGGGAGGGTACCAAGAGACCCAGTACTTC
d_gene: TRBD2; j_gene: TRBJ2-4; abundance: once; v_gene: TRBV30; CDR3aa: CAWSVGRVSKNIQYF; CDR3nt: TGTGCCTGGAGTGTAGGGAGGGTGTCCAAAAACATTCAGTACTTC
d_gene: TRBD2; j_gene: TRBJ2-7; abundance: .; v_gene: TRBV28; CDR3aa: CACGTSGYEQYF; CDR3nt: TGTGCCTGCGGGACTAGCGGATACGAGCAGTACTTC
d_gene: .; j_gene: TRBJ2-5; abundance: .; v_gene: TRBV7-3; CDR3aa: CASSLFSSPQETQYF; CDR3nt: TGTGCCAGCAGCCTTTTCTCTAGCCCCCAAGAGACCCAGTACTTC
d_gene: TRBD1; j_gene: TRBJ1-1; abundance: few; v_gene: TRBV5-4; CDR3aa: CAGETGVNTEAFF; CDR3nt: TGTGCCGGAGAGACAGGGGTTAACACTGAAGCTTTCTTT
d_gene: TRBD2; j_gene: TRBJ2-1; abundance: .; v_gene: TRBV2; CDR3aa: CASRAGLAEFNEQFF; CDR3nt: TGTGCCAGCAGGGCCGGACTAGCGGAGTTCAATGAGCAGTTCTTC
d_gene: .; j_gene: TRBJ1-1; abundance: once; v_gene: TRBV19; CDR3aa: CASSTDYDGNMNTEAFF; CDR3nt: TGTGCCAGTAGTACGGACTACGACGGTAACATGAACACTGAAGCTTTCTTT
d_gene: TRBD1; j_gene: TRBJ1-6; abundance: .; v_gene: TRBV28; CDR3aa: CASIGRDSSSYNSPLHF; CDR3nt: TGTGCCAGCATCGGTAGGGACAGCAGCTCCTATAATTCACCCCTCCACTTT
d_gene: .; j_gene: TRBJ2-1; abundance: .; v_gene: TRBV21-1; CDR3aa: CASRSGPHNEQFF; CDR3nt: TGTGCCAGCAGATCAGGGCCCCACAATGAGCAGTTCTTC
d_gene: .; j_gene: TRBJ1-1; abundance: few; v_gene: TRBV19; CDR3aa: CASTLKQGGYTEAFF; CDR3nt: TGTGCCAGTACCTTAAAACAGGGCGGATACACTGAAGCTTTCTTT
d_gene: .; j_gene: TRBJ2-2; abundance: .; v_gene: TRBV6-1; CDR3aa: CASSESLGAIWTGELFF; CDR3nt: TGTGCCAGCAGTGAATCCCTGGGGGCAATTTGGACCGGGGAGCTGTTTTTT
d_gene: .; j_gene: TRBJ2-1; abundance: .; v_gene: TRBV19; CDR3aa: CASSVNNEQFF; CDR3nt: TGTGCCAGTAGTGTCAACAATGAGCAGTTCTTC
d_gene: TRBD1; j_gene: TRBJ1-2; abundance: .; v_gene: TRBV11-2; CDR3aa: CASSLDRGHGYTF; CDR3nt: TGTGCCAGCAGCTTAGACAGGGGGCACGGCTACACCTTC
d_gene: .; j_gene: TRBJ2-3; abundance: .; v_gene: TRBV30; CDR3aa: CAWRRSSVSTDTQYF; CDR3nt: TGTGCCTGGAGGAGGTCTAGCGTTAGCACAGATACGCAGTATTTT
d_gene: .; j_gene: TRBJ1-1; abundance: .; v_gene: TRBV6-5; CDR3aa: CASSYSPGSNTEAFF; CDR3nt: TGTGCCAGCAGTTACTCGCCGGGTAGTAACACTGAAGCTTTCTTT
d_gene: TRBD2; j_gene: TRBJ2-1; abundance: .; v_gene: TRBV6-1; CDR3aa: CASRTSGSYNEQFF; CDR3nt: TGTGCCAGCAGGACTAGCGGATCCTACAATGAGCAGTTCTTC